This TCR beta chain derives from a study of STAT3 mutations in large granular lymphocyte leukemia. The study, taken as a whole, reports: No sample exists from the first appearance of each clone. At least one immunodominant TCR beta clonotype appeared in every T-cell large granular lymphocyte leukemia patient.

In the case of this clone: Its target is unknown.

The CDR3 consists of 11 residues. Germline V gene data show CDR1 as SGDLS and CDR2 as YYNGEE. Trimming pared 5 bases from V and 7 bases from J, leaving 9 bases between. Profiling relied on immunoSEQ multiplex PCR, and the TCRdb table lists in-frame clones only, not all of them. The sample includes roughly 11,000 clones, approximately 85% of them seen just once. Source material: peripheral blood mononuclear cells. This sequence originates from an elderly man with T-cell large granular lymphocyte leukemia. Some clones in this sample may be carry-over from other donors' samples. The rearrangement joins TRBV9 to TRBJ1-2; unclear D gene. CDR3 DNA sequence: TGTGCCAGCAGAATAGGGCCTGGCTACACCTTC. Its translation: CASRIGPGYTF. The full variable domain, rest sourced from reference TRBV9 and TRBJ1-2, is DSGVTQTPKHLITATGQRVTLRCSPRSGDLSVYWYQQSLDQGLQFLIQYYNGEERAKGNILERFSAQQFPDLHSELNLSSLELGDSALYFCASRIGPGYTFGSGTRLTVV.